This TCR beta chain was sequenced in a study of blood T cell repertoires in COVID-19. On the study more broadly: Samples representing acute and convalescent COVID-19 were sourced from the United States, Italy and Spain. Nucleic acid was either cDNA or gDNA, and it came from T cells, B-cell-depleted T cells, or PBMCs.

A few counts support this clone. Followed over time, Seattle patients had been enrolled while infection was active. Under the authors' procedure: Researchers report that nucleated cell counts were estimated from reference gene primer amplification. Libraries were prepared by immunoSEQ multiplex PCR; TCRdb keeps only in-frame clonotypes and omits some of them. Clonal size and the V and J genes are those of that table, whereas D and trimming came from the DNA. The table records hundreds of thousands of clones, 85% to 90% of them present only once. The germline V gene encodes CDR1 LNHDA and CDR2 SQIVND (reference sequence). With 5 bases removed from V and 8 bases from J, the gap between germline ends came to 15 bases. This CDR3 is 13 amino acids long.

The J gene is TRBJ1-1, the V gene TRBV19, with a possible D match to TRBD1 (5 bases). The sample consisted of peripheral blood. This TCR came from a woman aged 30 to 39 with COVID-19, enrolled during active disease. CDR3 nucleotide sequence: TGTGCCAGTAGTGAATCAGGGTCCGAGGAAGCTTTCTTT. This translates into CASSESGSEEAFF.